This T cell receptor (beta chain) was retrieved from a study of T-cell reconstitution after alpha-beta-depleted transplantation in children. Comment on this clonotype: Its ends do not fully match the called genes, so a read error is possible.

CDR3 size: 15 residues. Germline loops: CDR1 SQVTM, CDR2 ANQGSEA. Preparation of the TCRbeta library was carried out with unique molecular identifiers. TCRdb recomputed calls from the PCR reads with MiXCR, one row per CDR3 protein. The table shows over 550,000 distinct CDR3 sequences, with under 12% occurring only once. The sequence was collected from a human donor who donated a stem cell graft to a child with acute myeloid leukemia. The input for sequencing was PBMCs from the stem cell graft donor, taken from the stem cell graft. This rearrangement joins TRBV29-1 to TRBJ2-7, with D possibly being TRBD2 (7 bases). The CDR3 region has the DNA TGCAGCGCTGAAGGGAGGGGGGGGGTTCAAGGGGAGCAGTACTTC. This codes for CSAEGRGGVQGEQYF.